This TCR beta chain was documented in a study of regulatory T cells in long-lasting Graves disease. Investigators prepared the TCR beta libraries by applying iRepertoire HTBI primers and Arm-PCR of CDR3 regions. Using its own MiXCR run on the multiplex PCR reads, TCRdb lists one record per CDR3 protein. Seen here are 300,000 to 400,000 distinct CDR3 sequences, over 15% observed once, and the top ten hold 25% to 30%. This clonotype was counted a few times. The CDR3 is made up of 13 amino acids. V dropped 7 bases and J dropped 8; count of bases not matched to a gene: 8. Germline values: CDR1 SQVTM, CDR2 ANQGSEA. Specified time point: newly diagnosed GD, antithyroid drugs for less than 3 months. PBMCs were the source of the RNA used for TCR sequencing. These records were also assigned to another study, of T cells in Graves' hyperthyroidism and ophthalmopathy.

The receptor was isolated from a man aged 40-49 years with Graves disease. The V and J genes are TRBV29-1 and TRBJ1-4, with 9 bases fitting TRBD1. This specimen consisted of peripheral blood mononuclear cells (PBMCs), obtained at new diagnosis, from a patient treated with antithyroid drugs. CDR3 in amino acids: CSATDRGGEKLFF. The CDR3 DNA reads as TGCAGCGCCACGGACAGGGGAGGGGAAAAACTGTTTTTT. The full variable domain, rest sourced from reference TRBV29-1 and TRBJ1-4, is SAVISQKPSRDICQRGTSLTIQCQVDSQVTMMFWYRQQPGQSLTLIATANQGSEATYESGFVIDKFPISRPNLTFSTLTVSNMSPEDSSIYLCSATDRGGEKLFFGSGTQLSVL.